These 3 T cell receptor beta chains came from one sample sequenced in a study of early T cells in non-severe SARS-CoV-2 infection. TCRdb analysed the 5' RACE reads with MiXCR anew, one entry per CDR3 protein. The sample shows roughly 40,000 distinct CDR3 sequences, around 6.8% of them seen only once. The sequenced sample was whole blood. The receptors here all came from an adult who was a healthcare worker with PCR-confirmed SARS-CoV-2 infection or an uninfected control (not recorded which).

Many counts were recorded for this clonotype. Here the CDR3 DNA reads TGTGCCAGCAGCTCCCGAGACTACGAGCAGTACTTC. This codes for CASSSRDYEQYF. The chain has TRBV7-6 and TRBJ2-7; D unclear. V gave up 4 bases and J gave up 3 bases, with 7 bases separating them. Germline V gene lookup returns CDR1 SGHVS and CDR2 FNYEAQ. CDR3 length equals 12 residues.

This chain uses TRBV20-1 with TRBJ2-6; D uncertain. Germline-derived CDR1 and CDR2 are DFQATT and SNEGSKA (reference sequence). The V end was cut by 4 bases, the J end by 0 bases, with 4 bases between. The CDR3 runs to 13 residues. CDR3 region: CSATTSGANVLTF. Here the CDR3 DNA reads TGCAGTGCTACAACCTCTGGGGCCAACGTCCTGACTTTC.

This clonotype was seen only a few times. The rearrangement uses TRBV9 and TRBJ2-1; D is uncertain. With 4 bases removed from V and 0 bases from J, the gap between germline ends came to 14 bases. CDR1 is SGDLS, CDR2 YYNGEE, per germline. CDR3 length equals 16 residues. The CDR3, as DNA: TGTGCCAGCAGCTTTCAGACCGTAAGCTCCTACAATGAGCAGTTCTTC. Protein: CASSFQTVSSYNEQFF.